The rows below give T cell receptor beta chains drawn from one sample of a study of blood T cell repertoires in COVID-19. Using immunoSEQ multiplex PCR, the repertoire was profiled, and TCRdb retains in-frame clones only, with some absent. The sample has 200,000 to 250,000 clones, roughly 85% seen once. The sequencing input was peripheral blood. Receptors originate from a man aged 50 to 59 with COVID-19, enrolled during active disease. Each CDR3 is given without its conserved first and last residue. Where a row states a size, it is once, few, many or the class of an expanded clone; other rows omit it.

TRBV5-1	-	TRBJ1-6	ASSLMGHSYNSPLH
TRBV6-6	-	TRBJ1-5	ASNQGGTGPQH
TRBV5-4	-	TRBJ1-2	ASSLDRGRSYGYT
TRBV7-9	-	TRBJ1-1	ASSFSGDTEAF
TRBV7-2	-	TRBJ1-2	ASSLQVGYT
TRBV2	-	TRBJ2-1	ANYAGGLQVEQF
TRBV11-2	-	TRBJ1-1	ASSLGHIANTEAF
TRBV16	-	TRBJ2-7	ASSQLGGVEQY
TRBV10-3	-	TRBJ1-1	ATQRGTGNTEAF
TRBV6-5	-	TRBJ2-1	ASSPPSPSEQF
TRBV5-1	-	TRBJ1-3	ASSGGSNGNTIY
TRBV6-5	-	TRBJ2-7	ASGTPFYQQY
TRBV27	-	TRBJ2-7	ASSLGLAADEQY
TRBV21-1	-	TRBJ1-2	ASSLSPDVGAFNYGYT
TRBV6-5	-	TRBJ1-3	ASRGQAGNTIY
TRBV3-1/TRBV3-2	-	TRBJ1-1	ASSPRDRGTEAF
TRBV19	-	TRBJ2-3	ASSTPQGARTDTQY
TRBV6-5	few	TRBJ1-1	ASTFSRGNTEAF
TRBV9	-	TRBJ2-1	ASSRDRANEQF
TRBV6-6	few	TRBJ1-5	ASSPQTGNNQPQH
TRBV28	-	TRBJ1-5	ASSYPQGRRQPQH
TRBV28	-	TRBJ1-4	ASEPNYNAGPNEKLF
TRBV24-1	-	TRBJ2-7	ATSPGQGYEQY
TRBV7-3	-	TRBJ2-3	ASSTQRGADTQY
TRBV11-1	-	TRBJ2-1	ASSLGTSPNEQF
TRBV21-1	once	TRBJ2-1	ASSFGQRYNEQF
TRBV4-3	-	TRBJ2-1	ASSQGQDNEQF
TRBV5-5	-	TRBJ2-3	ASSLEDTQY
TRBV7-2	-	TRBJ2-5	ASSSRVAGGYQETQY
TRBV15	-	TRBJ1-5	ATSRDRPGMGQPQH
TRBV27	-	TRBJ2-7	ASRITIRGEQY
TRBV18	-	TRBJ2-3	ASSALAPTPTSPDTQY
TRBV12-3/TRBV12-4	-	TRBJ2-2	ASIHIQTGELF
TRBV4-2	-	TRBJ1-1	ASSQAQLNTEAF
TRBV3-1/TRBV3-2	-	TRBJ1-2	ASSPFQGVYGYT
TRBV2	-	TRBJ1-5	ASSPAANTNQPQH
TRBV7-9	-	TRBJ2-5	ASSLDVTPWETQY
TRBV2	-	TRBJ1-2	ASSPDSNYGYT
TRBV5-6	-	TRBJ2-4	ASSSRDRRDIQY
TRBV5-1	-	TRBJ2-3	ASSSGDGTQY
TRBV2	-	TRBJ2-1	ASSLAGVFYNEQF
TRBV30	-	TRBJ1-4	AWRAGGTSGKLF
TRBV6-5	-	TRBJ1-2	ASRPPVGQGYGYT
TRBV27	-	TRBJ2-7	ASREAGDFYEQY